Included here is one T cell receptor beta chain sequence, with context. J was trimmed by 6 bases and V by 5 bases; bases with no gene match: 8. Germline V gene data show CDR1 as SEHNR and CDR2 as FQNEAQ (reference sequence). This CDR3 contains 17 residues. This sample stems from a study of T cells in Graves' hyperthyroidism and ophthalmopathy. Researchers amplified the TCR beta CDR3 regions from RNA transcripts. Primed by the HTBI set, a first-round RT-PCR was run on the TCR CDR3. TCRdb reprocessed the multiplex PCR reads via MiXCR and lists one record per CDR3 protein. The table records over 700,000 distinct CDR3 sequences, 38% of them present only once. Graves' hyperthyroidism is called stable when ophthalmopathy does not progress within 18 months.

The sequence was collected from a man younger than 30 with Graves' hyperthyroidism. The sample was blood. This chain connects TRBV7-9 to TRBJ2-2; the match to TRBD2 covers 14 bases. CDR3 in DNA: TGTGCCAGCAGCGCCTTGACTAGCGGGAGGGAGGCCGGGGAGCTGTTTTTT. Encoded protein: CASSALTSGREAGELFF.